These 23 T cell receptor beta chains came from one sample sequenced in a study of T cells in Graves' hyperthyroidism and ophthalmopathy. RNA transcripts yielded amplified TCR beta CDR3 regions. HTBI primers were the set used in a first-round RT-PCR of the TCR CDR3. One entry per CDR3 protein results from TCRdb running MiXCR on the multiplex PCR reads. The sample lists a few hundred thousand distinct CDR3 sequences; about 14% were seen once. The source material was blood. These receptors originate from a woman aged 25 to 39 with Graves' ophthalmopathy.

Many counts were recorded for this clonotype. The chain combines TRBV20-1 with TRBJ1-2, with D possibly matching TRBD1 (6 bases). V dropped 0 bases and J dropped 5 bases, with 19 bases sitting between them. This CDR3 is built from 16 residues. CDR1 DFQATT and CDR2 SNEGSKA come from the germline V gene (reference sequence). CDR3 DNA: TGCAGTGCTAGAGATCTAAAACGGACAGAAACTTATGGCTACACCTTC. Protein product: CSARDLKRTETYGYTF.

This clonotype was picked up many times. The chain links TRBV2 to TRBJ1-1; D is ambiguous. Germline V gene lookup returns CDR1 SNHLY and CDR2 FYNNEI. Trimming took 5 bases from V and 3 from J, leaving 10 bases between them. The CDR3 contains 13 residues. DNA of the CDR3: TGTGCCAGCAGTCTTGGGATGGACACTGAAGCTTTCTTT. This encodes CASSLGMDTEAFF.

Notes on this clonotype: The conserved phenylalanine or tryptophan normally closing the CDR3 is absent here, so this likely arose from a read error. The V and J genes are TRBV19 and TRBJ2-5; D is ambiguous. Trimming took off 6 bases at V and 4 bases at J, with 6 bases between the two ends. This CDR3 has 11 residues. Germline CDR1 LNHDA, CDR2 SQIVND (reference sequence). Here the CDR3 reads CASRVGETQYL. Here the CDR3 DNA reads TGTGCCAGTAGAGTGGGAGAGACCCAGTACCTC.

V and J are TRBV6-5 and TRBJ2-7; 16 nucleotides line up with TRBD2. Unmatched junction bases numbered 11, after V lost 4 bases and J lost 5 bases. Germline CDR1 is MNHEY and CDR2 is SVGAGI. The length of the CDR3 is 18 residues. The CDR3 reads CASSSPTGTSGGANEQYF. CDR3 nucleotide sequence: TGTGCCAGCAGTTCCCCGACCGGGACTAGCGGGGGGGCGAACGAGCAGTACTTC.

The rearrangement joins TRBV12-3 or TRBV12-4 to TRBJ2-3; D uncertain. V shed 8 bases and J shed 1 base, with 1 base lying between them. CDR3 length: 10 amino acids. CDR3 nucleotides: TGTGCCAGCCGCACAGATACGCAGTATTTT. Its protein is CASRTDTQYF.

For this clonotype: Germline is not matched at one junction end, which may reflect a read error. The CDR3 loop is CASSQTSGDSYEQYF. The CDR3 DNA follows: TGTGCCAGCAGCCAGACTAGCGGGGATTCCTACGAGCAGTACTTC. This chain connects TRBV4-1 to TRBJ2-7, with 11 nucleotides matching TRBD2. The CDR3 has 15 residues. Germline CDR1 is MGHRA and CDR2 is YSYEKL.

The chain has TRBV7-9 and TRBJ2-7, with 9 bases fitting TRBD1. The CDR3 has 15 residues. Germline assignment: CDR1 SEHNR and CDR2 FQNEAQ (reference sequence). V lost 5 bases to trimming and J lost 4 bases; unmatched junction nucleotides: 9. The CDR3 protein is CASSLPTGGRYEQYF. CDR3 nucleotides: TGTGCCAGCAGCCTACCGACAGGGGGTCGATACGAGCAGTACTTC.

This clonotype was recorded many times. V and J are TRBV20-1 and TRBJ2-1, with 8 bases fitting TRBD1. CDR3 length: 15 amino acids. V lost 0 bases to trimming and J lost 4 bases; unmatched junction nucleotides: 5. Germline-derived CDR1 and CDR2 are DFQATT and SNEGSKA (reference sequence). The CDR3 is CSARDAGGLYNEQFF. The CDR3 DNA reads TGCAGTGCTAGAGATGCAGGGGGCCTATACAATGAGCAGTTCTTC.

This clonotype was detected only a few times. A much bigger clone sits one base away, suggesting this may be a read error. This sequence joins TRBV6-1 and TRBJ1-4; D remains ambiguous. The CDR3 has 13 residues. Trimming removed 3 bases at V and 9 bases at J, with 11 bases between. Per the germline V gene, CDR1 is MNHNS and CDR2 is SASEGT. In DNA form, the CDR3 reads TGTGCCAGCAGTGAGCCCGGAGAAAAAAAACTGTTTTTT. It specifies CASSEPGEKKLFF.

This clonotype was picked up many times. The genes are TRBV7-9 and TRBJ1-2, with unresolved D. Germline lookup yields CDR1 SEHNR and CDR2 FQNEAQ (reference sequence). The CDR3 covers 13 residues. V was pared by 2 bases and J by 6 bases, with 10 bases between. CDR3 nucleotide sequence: TGTGCCAGCAGCTTAATAACAGAGGATGGCTACACCTTC. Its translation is CASSLITEDGYTF. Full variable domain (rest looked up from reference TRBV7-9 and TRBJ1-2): DTGVSQNPRHKITKRGQNVTFRCDPISEHNRLYWYRQTLGQGPEFLTYFQNEAQLEKSRLLSDRFSAERPKGSFSTLEIQRTEQGDSAMYLCASSLITEDGYTFGSGTRLTVV.

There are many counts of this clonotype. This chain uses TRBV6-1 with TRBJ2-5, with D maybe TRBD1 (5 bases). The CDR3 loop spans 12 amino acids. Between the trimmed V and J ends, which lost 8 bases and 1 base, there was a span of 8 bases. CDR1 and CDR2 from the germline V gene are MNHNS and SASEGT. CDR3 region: CASGAAQETQYF. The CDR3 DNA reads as TGTGCCAGCGGGGCTGCCCAAGAGACCCAGTACTTC.

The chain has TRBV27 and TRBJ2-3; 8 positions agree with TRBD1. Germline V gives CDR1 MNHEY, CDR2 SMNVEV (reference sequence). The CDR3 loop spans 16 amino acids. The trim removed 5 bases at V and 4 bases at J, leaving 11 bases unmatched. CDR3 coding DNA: TGTGCCAGCAGTATGGGGACAGGTGGGCGCGCAGATACGCAGTATTTT. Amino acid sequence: CASSMGTGGRADTQYF.

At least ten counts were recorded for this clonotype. The DNA for the CDR3 is TGTGCCAGCAGTGAATGGACAGCGTCCCCGAACACTGAAGCTTTCTTT. Translated, it gives CASSEWTASPNTEAFF. The rearrangement joins TRBV6-1 to TRBJ1-1; possibly TRBD1 for D (6 bases). The V gene lost 2 bases and the J gene lost 1 base, with 14 bases spanning the gap. CDR1 and CDR2 from the germline V gene are MNHNS and SASEGT. The CDR3 covers 16 residues.

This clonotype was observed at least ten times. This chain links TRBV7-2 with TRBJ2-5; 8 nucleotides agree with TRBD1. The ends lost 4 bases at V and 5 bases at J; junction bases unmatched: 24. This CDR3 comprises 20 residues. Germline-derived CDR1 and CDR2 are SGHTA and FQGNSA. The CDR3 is CASSYILRDRSPHGPETQYF. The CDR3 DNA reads TGTGCCAGCAGCTACATATTAAGGGACAGGTCGCCACACGGGCCGGAGACCCAGTACTTC. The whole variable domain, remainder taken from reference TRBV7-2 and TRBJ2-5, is GAGVSQSPSNKVTEKGKDVELRCDPISGHTALYWYRQSLGQGLEFLIYFQGNSAPDKSGLPSDRFSAERTGGSVSTLTIQRTQQEDSAVYLCASSYILRDRSPHGPETQYFGPGTRLLVL.

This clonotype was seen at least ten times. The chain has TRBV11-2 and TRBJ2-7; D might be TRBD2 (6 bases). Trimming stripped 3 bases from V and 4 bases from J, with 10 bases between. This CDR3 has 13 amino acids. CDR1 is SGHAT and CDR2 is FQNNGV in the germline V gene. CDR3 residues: CASSLLGGYEQYF. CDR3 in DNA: TGTGCCAGCAGCTTGTTGGGGGGTTACGAGCAGTACTTC.

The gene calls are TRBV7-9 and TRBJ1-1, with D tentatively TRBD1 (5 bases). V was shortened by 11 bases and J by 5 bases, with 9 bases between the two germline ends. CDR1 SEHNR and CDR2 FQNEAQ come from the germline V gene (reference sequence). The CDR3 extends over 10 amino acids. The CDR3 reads CAGGETEAFF. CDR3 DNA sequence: TGTGCCGGAGGGGAGACTGAAGCTTTCTTT.

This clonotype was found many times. CDR3 protein: CASSATLAVQETQYF. The CDR3, as DNA: TGCGCCAGCAGCGCGACCCTAGCGGTTCAAGAGACCCAGTACTTC. The chain links TRBV5-1 to TRBJ2-5; TRBD2 agrees at 7 bases. Germline-derived CDR1 and CDR2 are SGHRS and YFSETQ. V was pared by 4 bases and J by 2 bases, with 8 bases of the junction left unmatched. This CDR3 comprises 15 residues.

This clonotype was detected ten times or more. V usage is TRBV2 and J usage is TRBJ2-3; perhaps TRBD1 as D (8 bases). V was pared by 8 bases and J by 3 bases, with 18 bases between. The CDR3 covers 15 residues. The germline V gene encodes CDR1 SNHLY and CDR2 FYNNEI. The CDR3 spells CASGKDRGGTDTQYF. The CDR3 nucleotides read TGTGCCAGCGGGAAAGACAGGGGAGGGACAGATACGCAGTATTTT.

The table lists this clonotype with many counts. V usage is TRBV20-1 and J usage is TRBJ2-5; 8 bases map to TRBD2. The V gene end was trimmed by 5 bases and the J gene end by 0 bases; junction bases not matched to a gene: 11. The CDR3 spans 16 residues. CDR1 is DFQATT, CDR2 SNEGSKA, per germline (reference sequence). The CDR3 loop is CSADRSSGGYQETQYF. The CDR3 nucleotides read TGCAGTGCTGACCGCTCGAGCGGGGGATACCAAGAGACCCAGTACTTC.

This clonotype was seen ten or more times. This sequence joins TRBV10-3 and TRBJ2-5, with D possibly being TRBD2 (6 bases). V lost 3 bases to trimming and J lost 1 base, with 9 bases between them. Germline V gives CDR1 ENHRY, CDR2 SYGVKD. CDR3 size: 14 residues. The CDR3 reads CAISEGGVQETQYF. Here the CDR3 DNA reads TGTGCCATCAGTGAAGGCGGGGTCCAAGAGACCCAGTACTTC.

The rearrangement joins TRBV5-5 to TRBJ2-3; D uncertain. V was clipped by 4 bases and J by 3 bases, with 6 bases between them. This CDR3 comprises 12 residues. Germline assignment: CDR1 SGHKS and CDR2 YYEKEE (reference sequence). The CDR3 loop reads CASSTQTDTQYF. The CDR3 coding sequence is TGTGCCAGCAGCACGCAAACAGATACGCAGTATTTT.

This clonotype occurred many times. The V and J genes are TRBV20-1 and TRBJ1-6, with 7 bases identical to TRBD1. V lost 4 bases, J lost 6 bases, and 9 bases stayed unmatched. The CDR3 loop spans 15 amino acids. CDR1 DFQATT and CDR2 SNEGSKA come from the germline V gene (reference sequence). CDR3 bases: TGCAGTGCTATGTCGTCGGGACAGATTAATTCACCCCTCCACTTT. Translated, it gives CSAMSSGQINSPLHF.

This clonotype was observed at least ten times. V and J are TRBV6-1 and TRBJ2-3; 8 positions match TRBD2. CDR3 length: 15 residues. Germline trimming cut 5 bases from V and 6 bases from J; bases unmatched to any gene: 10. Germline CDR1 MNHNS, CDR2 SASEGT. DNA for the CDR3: TGTGCCAGCAGTTATGGACTAGCTCGGATGGATACGCAGTATTTT. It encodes CASSYGLARMDTQYF.